These 8 T cell receptor beta chains were sequenced from one sample in a study of OX40 agonist ivuxolimab in advanced cancers. TCRdb's table, derived via immunoSEQ multiplex PCR, lists solely in-frame clones and lacks some. The sample includes over 85,000 clones, around nine tenths of them seen just once. The sequenced sample was CD4+ or CD8+ T cells sorted from blood, obtained in a trial of the OX40 agonist ivuxolimab. The source is an adult with an advanced solid tumor such as melanoma, head and neck, liver or kidney cancer.

This chain joins TRBV2 and TRBJ2-1; D perhaps matches TRBD2 (6 bases). This CDR3 is 13 amino acids long. Germline CDR1 reads SNHLY; CDR2 reads FYNNEI. Trimming removed 10 bases at V and 7 bases at J, with 17 bases between. The CDR3 nucleotides are TGTGCCACCCGACTAGGATTGGGTAATGAGCAGTTCTTC. Its translation: CATRLGLGNEQFF.

The chain uses TRBV6-5 and TRBJ2-7; D tentatively reads TRBD1 or TRBD2 (7 bases each). In germline, CDR1 is MNHEY, CDR2 SVGAGI. The CDR3 consists of 15 residues. V lost 7 bases and J lost 2, with 18 bases in between. The CDR3 coding sequence is TGTGCCAGCATAGGAGGGGGGGACAGAACCTACGAGCAGTACTTC. Amino acids: CASIGGGDRTYEQYF.

This rearrangement joins TRBV28 to TRBJ2-7; 12 positions match TRBD2. This CDR3 has 13 residues. Germline values: CDR1 MDHEN, CDR2 SYDVKM. CDR3 DNA: TGTTTGACCCTAGCGGGAGGGCCCTACGAGCAGTACTTC. Protein product: CLTLAGGPYEQYF.

The chain carries TRBV28 and TRBJ2-7; D possibly corresponds to TRBD1 (5 bases). V lost 6 bases and J 7 bases, leaving 13 bases between the germline ends. CDR1 MDHEN and CDR2 SYDVKM come from the germline V gene. This CDR3 is built from 12 residues. The CDR3 reads CASSPLSGEQYF. The CDR3 DNA reads as TGTGCCAGCAGCCCACTTTCAGGGGAGCAGTACTTC.

As DNA, the CDR3 is TGTGCCAGCAGTAATCAGGGGGGGATTGTCCAGCCCCAGCATTTT. Translated, it gives CASSNQGGIVQPQHF. The chain is built from TRBV7-3 and TRBJ1-5, with 7 nucleotides matching TRBD1. The trim removed 6 bases at V and 7 bases at J, leaving 12 bases unmatched. Looked up from germline, CDR1 is SGHTA and CDR2 is FQGTGA. CDR3 length equals 15 residues. Drawing the rest from reference TRBV7-3 and TRBJ1-5, the complete variable domain is GAGVSQTPSNKVTEKGKYVELRCDPISGHTALYWYRQSLGQGPEFLIYFQGTGAADDSGLPNDRFFAVRPEGSVSTLKIQRTERGDSAVYLCASSNQGGIVQPQHFGDGTRLSIL.

The genes are TRBV7-2 and TRBJ2-7, with D tentatively TRBD2 (5 bases). CDR3 length: 12 amino acids. The ends were cut back, 5 bases at V and 2 bases at J, with 7 bases in the middle. Germline V gene sequence: CDR1 SGHTA, CDR2 FQGNSA. Written as DNA, the CDR3 is TGTGCCAGCAGCCCCGGGGCCTACGAGCAGTACTTC. Translation gives CASSPGAYEQYF.

This clone was seen a few times. The V gene is TRBV5-4, the J gene TRBJ2-3; no definite D call. V lost 1 base and J lost 0, with 12 bases in between. This CDR3 is built from 16 residues. Per the germline V gene, CDR1 is SGHNT and CDR2 is YYREEE (reference sequence). Here the CDR3 DNA reads TGTGCCAGCAGCTTGAAACTCGGCGGAAGCACAGATACGCAGTATTTT. Translation: CASSLKLGGSTDTQYF.

This CDR3 reads CASSFGASDTQYF. In DNA, the CDR3 is TGCGCCAGCAGCTTTGGGGCCTCAGATACGCAGTATTTT. This chain connects TRBV5-1 to TRBJ2-3, with D perhaps TRBD1 (5 bases). Looked up from germline, CDR1 is SGHRS and CDR2 is YFSETQ. This CDR3 has 13 amino acids. Trimming pared 2 bases from V and 4 bases from J, leaving 8 bases between.